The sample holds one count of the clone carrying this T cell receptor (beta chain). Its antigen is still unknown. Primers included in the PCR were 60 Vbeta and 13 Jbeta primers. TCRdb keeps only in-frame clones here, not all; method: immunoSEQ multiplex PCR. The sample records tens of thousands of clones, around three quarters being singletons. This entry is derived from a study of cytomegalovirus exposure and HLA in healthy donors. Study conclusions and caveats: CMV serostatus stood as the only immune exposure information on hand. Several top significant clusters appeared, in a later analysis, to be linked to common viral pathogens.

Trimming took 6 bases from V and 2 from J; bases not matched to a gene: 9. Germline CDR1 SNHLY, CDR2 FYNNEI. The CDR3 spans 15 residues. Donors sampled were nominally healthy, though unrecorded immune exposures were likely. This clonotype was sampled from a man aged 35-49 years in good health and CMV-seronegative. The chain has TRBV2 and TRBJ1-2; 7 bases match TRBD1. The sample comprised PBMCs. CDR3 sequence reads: CASSDDRAGNYGYTF. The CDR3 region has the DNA TGTGCCAGCAGCGACGACAGGGCTGGAAACTATGGCTACACCTTC.